This section outlines one TCR beta chain sequence together with its context. No antigen is known for it. The sample originates from a study of cytomegalovirus exposure and HLA in healthy donors. Overall study context: In an early release, HLA-typed donors contributed about 79 million unique TCR sequences.

J lost 4 bases, V lost 5 bases, and 9 bases had no gene match. Germline loops: CDR1 MNHEY, CDR2 SMNVEV (reference sequence). The CDR3 spans 15 residues. The PCR used 60 Vbeta and 13 Jbeta primers. Repertoires were generated with immunoSEQ multiplex PCR, while TCRdb's copy carries only in-frame clones and drops some. The sample lists just over 95,000 clones, about three quarters occurring once. Study observations and caveats: Indistinguishability led to the exclusion of some V segments, TRBV6-2 and TRBV6-3 included. A later look showed TCR association rates differing by HLA locus, highest for DRB1 and lowest for HLA-C.

This donor lacks a recorded CMV serostatus. The sample taken for sequencing was PBMCs. This clonotype originated in a human donor in good health. The V and J genes are TRBV27 and TRBJ1-1, with 8 nucleotides matching TRBD1. CDR3 sequence reads: CASSPWTGMSTEAFF. DNA for the CDR3: TGTGCCAGCAGTCCGTGGACAGGGATGAGCACTGAAGCTTTCTTT.